The 8 T cell receptor beta chains given below trace back to one sample, sequenced in a study of shared clonotypes between healthy human individuals. Libraries were prepared by immunoSEQ multiplex PCR; TCRdb keeps only in-frame clonotypes and omits some of them. The sample contains approximately 1.1 million clones, approximately 78% of which appear only once. The sequencing input was memory CD4+ T cells from PBMCs. Subset defined: CD45RA-negative fraction. All receptors come from a young man in good health. Some clones in this sample may be carry-over from other donors' samples.

The chain has TRBV19 and TRBJ1-1, with TRBD1 matching over 7 bases. The CDR3 extends over 15 amino acids. V trimming: 5 bases; J trimming: 5 bases; junction bases outside the gene matches: 11. The V gene's germline CDR1 is LNHDA and CDR2 SQIVND (reference sequence). The CDR3 DNA reads as TGTGCCAGTAGTCCAGTGGACAGGAGGTGGACTGAAGCTTTCTTT. The encoded protein is CASSPVDRRWTEAFF.

This chain joins TRBV6-1 and TRBJ2-2, with 7 bases matching TRBD1. This CDR3 spans 13 amino acids. Germline loops: CDR1 MNHNS, CDR2 SASEGT. V was clipped by 11 bases and J by 1 base; unmatched bases: 4. CDR3 sequence reads: CALDRENTGELFF. The CDR3 nucleotides read TGTGCCCTAGACAGGGAGAACACCGGGGAGCTGTTTTTT.

The chain combines TRBV4-1 with TRBJ2-2; D is unclear. CDR3 length equals 16 residues. The V end was cut by 2 bases, the J end by 0 bases, with 10 bases between. Germline CDR1 and CDR2: MGHRA and YSYEKL. The CDR3 loop reads CASSQTGSANTGELFF. For the CDR3, the DNA is TGCGCCAGCAGCCAAACCGGGTCCGCGAACACCGGGGAGCTGTTTTTT.

The genes are TRBV19 and TRBJ2-7; D not resolved. V was cut by 4 bases and J by 1 base, with 11 bases left in between. The CDR3 runs 14 residues. The germline gives CDR1 LNHDA, CDR2 SQIVND (reference sequence). CDR3 region: CASSTIDKSYEQYF. The CDR3 nucleotides are TGTGCCAGTAGTACGATTGACAAATCCTACGAGCAGTACTTC.

The chain joins TRBV7-2 to TRBJ2-7; TRBD1 might be the D (5 bases). There are 16 residues in the CDR3. Trimming left V 4 bases short and J 2 bases short, with 18 bases between. In germline, CDR1 is SGHTA, CDR2 FQGNSA. CDR3 nucleotide sequence: TGTGCCAGCAGCTCGAGAACAGGCCAGCAGGCCTACGAGCAGTACTTC. Its translation is CASSSRTGQQAYEQYF. Complete variable domain (other parts from reference TRBV7-2 and TRBJ2-7): GAGVSQSPSNKVTEKGKDVELRCDPISGHTALYWYRQSLGQGLEFLIYFQGNSAPDKSGLPSDRFSAERTGGSVSTLTIQRTQQEDSAVYLCASSSRTGQQAYEQYFGPGTRLTVT.

CDR3 sequence reads: CASRSQGDSGYTF. For the CDR3, the DNA is TGTGCCAGCAGGTCACAGGGGGATAGTGGCTACACCTTC. The chain couples TRBV28 to TRBJ1-2, with TRBD1 identical over 8 bases. Germline V CDR1 and CDR2: MDHEN, SYDVKM. V lost 6 bases to trimming and J lost 7 bases; unmatched junction nucleotides: 7. This CDR3 is 13 amino acids long.

Worth noting for this clone: Other DNA sequences in the same sample also yield this CDR3. V gene TRBV2 combines with J gene TRBJ2-7, with 7 nucleotides matching TRBD2. Germline V CDR1 and CDR2: SNHLY, FYNNEI. This CDR3 has 12 amino acids. V dropped 5 bases and J dropped 3; count of bases not matched to a gene: 1. The CDR3 sequence is CASSWTSYEQYF. In DNA, the CDR3 is TGTGCCAGCAGTTGGACTAGCTACGAGCAGTACTTC.

There are a few counts of this clone. The V gene is TRBV18, the J gene TRBJ1-2; 8 nucleotides match TRBD1. There are 14 residues in the CDR3. V lost 5 bases, J lost 2 bases, and 4 bases stayed unmatched. Germline V gene sequence: CDR1 KGHSH, CDR2 LQKENI. The CDR3 loop reads CASSSRGQNYGYTF. The CDR3 DNA reads TGTGCCAGCTCATCCAGGGGGCAAAACTATGGCTACACCTTC.